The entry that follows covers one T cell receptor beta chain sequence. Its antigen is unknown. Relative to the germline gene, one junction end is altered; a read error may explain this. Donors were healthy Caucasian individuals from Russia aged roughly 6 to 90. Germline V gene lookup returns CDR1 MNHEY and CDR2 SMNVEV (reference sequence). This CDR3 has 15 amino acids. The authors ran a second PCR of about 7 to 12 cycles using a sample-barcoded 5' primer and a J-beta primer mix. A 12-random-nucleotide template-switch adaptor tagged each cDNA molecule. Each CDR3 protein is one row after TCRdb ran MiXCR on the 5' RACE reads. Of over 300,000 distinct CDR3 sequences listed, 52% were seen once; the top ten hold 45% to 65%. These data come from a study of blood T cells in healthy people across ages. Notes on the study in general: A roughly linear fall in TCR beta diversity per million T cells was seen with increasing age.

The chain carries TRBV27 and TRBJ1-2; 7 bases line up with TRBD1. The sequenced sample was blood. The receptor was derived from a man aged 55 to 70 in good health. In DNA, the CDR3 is TGTGCCGGCAGTTTTCTGCCGCAGGGGGACTATGGCTACACCTTC. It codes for CAGSFLPQGDYGYTF.